Described below is a single T cell receptor (beta chain) sequence and its context. Antigen unknown. The data originate from a study of graft-versus-host responses after intestinal transplantation. Study in general: Recipients received multivisceral, liver-intestinal, or isolated intestinal transplants.

The V end lost 2 bases, the J end lost 7 bases, and 14 bases lay between the germline ends. Germline CDR1 is MNHEY and CDR2 is SVGAGI. This CDR3 region has 14 residues. Profiled with immunoSEQ multiplex PCR; TCRdb holds only in-frame clones, not every one. This table holds about 100,000 clones, about 90% found once. The chain couples TRBV6-5 to TRBJ1-2; maybe TRBD1 (6 bases). The sequences come from unstimulated CD4+ T cells sorted from spleen or lymph node cells, collected before transplant. This sequence originates from a human donor who was the organ donor for an intestinal transplant. Here the CDR3 reads CASSYRGAMGGYTF. The CDR3 nucleotides read TGTGCCAGCAGTTACCGGGGGGCGATGGGTGGCTACACCTTC.